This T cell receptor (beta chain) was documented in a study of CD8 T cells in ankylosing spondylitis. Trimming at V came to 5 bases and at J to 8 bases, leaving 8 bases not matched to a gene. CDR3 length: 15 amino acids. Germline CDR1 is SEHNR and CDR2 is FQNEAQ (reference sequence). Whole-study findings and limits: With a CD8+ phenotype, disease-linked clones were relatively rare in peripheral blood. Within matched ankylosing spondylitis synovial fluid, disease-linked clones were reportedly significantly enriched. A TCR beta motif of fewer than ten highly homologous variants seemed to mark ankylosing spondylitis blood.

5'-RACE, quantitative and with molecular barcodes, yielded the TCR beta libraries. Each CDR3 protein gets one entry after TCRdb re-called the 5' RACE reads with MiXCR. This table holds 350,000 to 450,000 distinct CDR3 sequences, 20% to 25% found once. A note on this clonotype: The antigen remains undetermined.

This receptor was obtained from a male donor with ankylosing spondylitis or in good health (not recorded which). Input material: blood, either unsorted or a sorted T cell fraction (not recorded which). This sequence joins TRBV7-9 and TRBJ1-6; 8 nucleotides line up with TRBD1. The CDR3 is CASSHWTGLDSPLHF. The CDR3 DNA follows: TGTGCCAGCAGCCACTGGACAGGGTTGGATTCACCCCTCCACTTT.